The 32 T cell receptor beta chains given below trace back to one sample, sequenced in a study of T cells in Graves' hyperthyroidism and ophthalmopathy. RNA transcripts gave rise to amplified TCR beta CDR3 regions. With the HTBI primer set, the TCR CDR3 went through a first round of RT-PCR. TCRdb re-called the multiplex PCR reads with MiXCR, one entry per CDR3 protein. The sample contains about 400,000 distinct CDR3 sequences, over 13% of which appear only once. Sequences were obtained from blood. These receptors all stem from a man in his fifties with Graves' ophthalmopathy.

This clonotype has only a few counts. The gene calls are TRBV28 and TRBJ2-2; D gene unclear. The germline gives CDR1 MDHEN, CDR2 SYDVKM. Trimming removed 2 bases at V and 6 bases at J, with 7 bases between. The CDR3 length is 13 residues. CDR3 coding DNA: TGTGCCAGCAGTTTAGTTGCGTCCGGGGAGCTGTTTTTT. Translated: CASSLVASGELFF.

There are many counts of this clonotype. The chain combines TRBV5-1 with TRBJ1-5, with 7 bases lining up with TRBD1. Losses at the gene ends were 0 bases for V and 3 bases for J; bases not matched to a gene: 6. CDR1 and CDR2 from the germline V gene are SGHRS and YFSETQ. The CDR3 is made up of 16 amino acids. CDR3 sequence: CASSLGVTGNNQPQHF. In DNA, the CDR3 is TGCGCCAGCAGCTTGGGGGTGACAGGGAACAATCAGCCCCAGCATTTT.

V gene TRBV7-9 combines with J gene TRBJ2-6, with 7 bases lining up with TRBD1. CDR1 and CDR2 (germline): SEHNR, FQNEAQ (reference sequence). Trimming cost V 1 base and J 0 bases; bases outside gene matches: 3. The CDR3 runs 17 residues. The chain's CDR3 is CASSLVQGSSGANVLTF. The CDR3 DNA reads as TGTGCCAGCAGCTTAGTACAGGGGAGCTCTGGGGCCAACGTCCTGACTTTC.

The chain couples TRBV29-1 to TRBJ2-1; 13 bases are a match to TRBD2. Per the germline V gene, CDR1 is SQVTM and CDR2 is ANQGSEA. The V segment lost 7 bases and the J segment 5 bases; nucleotides outside the gene matches: 8. This CDR3 comprises 15 residues. The CDR3 nucleotides are TGCAGCGGCAAACCGGGACTAGCGGGAAACAATGAGCAGTTCTTC. Its translation is CSGKPGLAGNNEQFF.

The genes are TRBV19 and TRBJ2-5; D might be TRBD1 or TRBD2, each matching 5 bases. Germline V gives CDR1 LNHDA, CDR2 SQIVND (reference sequence). This CDR3 comprises 14 residues. V was trimmed by 3 bases and J by 5 bases, leaving 13 bases between them. The CDR3 reads CASSISGKGETQYF. The CDR3 bases are TGTGCCAGTAGTATTTCCGGGAAGGGGGAGACCCAGTACTTC.

This clonotype was recorded at least ten times. The rearrangement joins TRBV6-5 to TRBJ2-1; no firm D call. Trimming removed 0 bases from V and 2 bases from J, with 5 bases in between. CDR1 and CDR2 from the germline V gene are MNHEY and SVGAGI. This CDR3 is built from 14 residues. The CDR3 protein is CASSYSVPYNEQFF. CDR3 DNA: TGTGCCAGCAGTTACTCTGTGCCCTACAATGAGCAGTTCTTC.

At least ten counts were recorded for this clonotype. The rearrangement joins TRBV5-1 to TRBJ2-1, with D unclear. The V gene lost 6 bases and the J gene lost 4 bases, with 8 bases spanning the gap. This CDR3 is built from 12 residues. The V gene's germline CDR1 is SGHRS and CDR2 YFSETQ. The CDR3 region has the DNA TGCGCCAGCACTGATAAATACAATGAGCAGTTCTTC. It codes for CASTDKYNEQFF.

There are many counts of this clonotype. The chain combines TRBV20-1 with TRBJ1-6, with 7 bases lining up with TRBD1. Germline CDR1 reads DFQATT; CDR2 reads SNEGSKA (reference sequence). V gave up 2 bases and J gave up 9 bases; unmatched junction bases: 10. The CDR3 length is 15 residues. The CDR3 bases are TGCAGTGCTAGACAACAGGGGCTTCCATTTTCACCCCTCCACTTT. The encoded protein is CSARQQGLPFSPLHF.

This clonotype came up many times. The V gene is TRBV18, the J gene TRBJ2-3; tentatively, D is TRBD1 or TRBD2 (5 bases each). This CDR3 is 16 amino acids long. V lost 0 bases and J 6 bases, leaving 16 bases between the germline ends. CDR1 is KGHSH and CDR2 is LQKENI in the germline V gene. The CDR3 sequence is CASSPPVGTPSDTQYF. The CDR3 DNA follows: TGTGCCAGCTCACCACCTGTGGGGACCCCCTCTGATACGCAGTATTTT.

This sequence joins TRBV29-1 and TRBJ2-2; maybe TRBD2 (6 bases). The CDR3 is made up of 13 amino acids. Germline lookup yields CDR1 SQVTM and CDR2 ANQGSEA. Trimming took off 4 bases at V and 1 base at J, with 7 bases between the two ends. The DNA of the CDR3 is TGCAGCGTTGGGCGGGAGAACACCGGGGAGCTGTTTTTT. Protein product: CSVGRENTGELFF.

This clonotype came up many times. The chain couples TRBV5-1 to TRBJ2-3; 8 nucleotides align to TRBD2. Germline V gene lookup returns CDR1 SGHRS and CDR2 YFSETQ. The V gene end was trimmed by 4 bases and the J gene end by 0 bases; junction bases not matched to a gene: 7. The CDR3 is made up of 16 amino acids. The CDR3 loop reads CASSTGASGSTDTQYF. CDR3 sequence (DNA): TGCGCCAGCAGCACCGGGGCTAGCGGGAGCACAGATACGCAGTATTTT.

The chain employs TRBV6-1 and TRBJ2-2; TRBD1 matches at 7 bases. In germline, CDR1 is MNHNS, CDR2 SASEGT. J was trimmed by 5 bases and V by 5 bases; bases with no gene match: 5. This CDR3 is 14 amino acids long. The CDR3 DNA is TGTGCCAGCAGTTCGGGACAGACAACCGGGGAGCTGTTTTTT. It translates to CASSSGQTTGELFF.

In this sample, this clonotype turned up a few times. This clone may be a read error of a much larger clone one base away. The chain links TRBV5-1 to TRBJ2-1; 11 nucleotides line up with TRBD2. The CDR3 is 15 residues long. From germline, CDR1 is SGHRS and CDR2 YFSETQ. The CDR3 DNA follows: TGCACCAGCAGCCCCGCCGGGACTAGCGGCCGTACTCAGTTCTTC. As protein: CTSSPAGTSGRTQFF.

This clonotype was detected many times. This chain joins TRBV18 and TRBJ1-5; tentatively, D is TRBD1 (5 bases). Trimming removed 6 bases at V and 5 bases at J, with 17 bases between. Germline V gene lookup returns CDR1 KGHSH and CDR2 LQKENI. This CDR3 region has 15 residues. The CDR3 reads CASSFLRGDDQPQHF. CDR3 bases: TGTGCCAGCTCTTTTCTTAGGGGTGATGATCAGCCCCAGCATTTT. Supplemented by reference TRBV18 and TRBJ1-5, the full variable domain reads NAGVMQNPRHLVRRRGQEARLRCSPMKGHSHVYWYRQLPEEGLKFMVYLQKENIIDESGMPKERFSAEFPKEGPSILRIQQVVRGDSAAYFCASSFLRGDDQPQHFGDGTRLSIL.

This clonotype was counted many times. This chain connects TRBV5-1 to TRBJ2-7; the match to TRBD1 covers 7 bases. With V trimmed by 1 base and J by 4 bases, 8 bases remained unmatched. In germline, CDR1 is SGHRS, CDR2 YFSETQ. The CDR3 contains 15 residues. This CDR3 is CASSLTWTGSYEQYF. DNA of the CDR3: TGCGCCAGCAGCTTGACATGGACAGGAAGTTACGAGCAGTACTTC.

This clonotype has a handful of counts. The J gene is TRBJ2-5, the V gene TRBV3-1, with 11 bases aligning to TRBD2. CDR1 LGHDT and CDR2 YNNKEL come from the germline V gene (reference sequence). J gave up 2 bases and V 1 base, and 3 bases lay outside the gene matches. This CDR3 has 16 amino acids. CDR3 region: CASSQGTSGLQETQYF. CDR3 bases: TGTGCCAGCAGCCAAGGGACTAGCGGGCTACAAGAGACCCAGTACTTC.

Worth noting for this clonotype: This could be a read error, since a much larger clone is one nucleotide away. V gene TRBV14 combines with J gene TRBJ1-1; D remains ambiguous. Germline-derived CDR1 and CDR2 are SGHDN and FVKESK. This CDR3 is 13 amino acids long. Trimming took 3 bases from V and 1 from J, leaving 6 bases between them. The CDR3, as DNA: TGTGCCAGCAGCCATGACGGGAACACTGAAGCTTTCTTT. Residues: CASSHDGNTEAFF.

This clonotype was recorded many times. The rearrangement uses TRBV11-1 and TRBJ2-7; 11 bases match TRBD1. There are 15 residues in the CDR3. With V trimmed by 5 bases and J by 4 bases, 7 bases remained unmatched. Per germline, CDR1 SGHAT and CDR2 FQDESV (reference sequence). The CDR3 reads CASSHRDRGSYEQYF. CDR3 sequence (DNA): TGTGCCAGCAGCCACCGGGACAGGGGGTCTTACGAGCAGTACTTC.

This clonotype showed up many times. This chain uses TRBV20-1 with TRBJ2-7; D is possibly TRBD1 or TRBD2 (6 bases each). The germline V gene has CDR1 DFQATT and CDR2 SNEGSKA (reference sequence). Trimming removed 5 bases at V and 4 bases at J, with 18 bases between. This CDR3 is built from 14 residues. CDR3 protein: CSAYSGQGRYEQYF. For the CDR3, the DNA is TGCAGTGCTTATAGTGGGCAGGGGAGGTACGAGCAGTACTTC.

The chain couples TRBV6-5 to TRBJ2-6; D not resolved. CDR1 and CDR2 from the germline V gene are MNHEY and SVGAGI. V was pared by 2 bases and J by 0 bases, with 8 bases between. This CDR3 comprises 16 residues. CDR3 nucleotide sequence: TGTGCCAGCAGTTACGGCAGCAGCTCTGGGGCCAACGTCCTGACTTTC. It is translated as CASSYGSSSGANVLTF.

This clonotype was counted a few times. This chain's CDR3 is CASSRDRGYPYNEQFF. CDR3 bases: TGTGCCAGCAGTCGTGACAGGGGTTATCCGTACAATGAGCAGTTCTTC. V and J are TRBV12-3 or TRBV12-4 and TRBJ2-1, with 8 positions matching TRBD1. The CDR3 is made up of 16 amino acids. Germline trimming cut 5 bases from V and 4 bases from J; bases unmatched to any gene: 10.

This clonotype was seen repeatedly, ten times or more. The chain recombines TRBV5-1 with TRBJ2-7, with TRBD1 as a possible D gene (6 bases). The CDR3 runs 14 residues. Per the germline V gene, CDR1 is SGHRS and CDR2 is YFSETQ. V lost 4 bases and J lost 2, with 13 bases in between. The chain's CDR3 is CASSAGDGPYEQYF. CDR3 nucleotide sequence: TGCGCCAGCAGCGCAGGGGACGGCCCCTACGAGCAGTACTTC.

In its sample, this clonotype was seen many times. The rearrangement links TRBV20-1 to TRBJ2-3; 9 bases match TRBD2. The V gene end was trimmed by 6 bases and the J gene end by 4 bases; junction bases not matched to a gene: 11. This CDR3 is built from 15 residues. CDR1 and CDR2 (germline): DFQATT, SNEGSKA (reference sequence). CDR3 in amino acids: CSASGLAGAADTQYF. The DNA for the CDR3 is TGCAGTGCCTCAGGGTTAGCGGGAGCGGCAGATACGCAGTATTTT.

The chain is built from TRBV5-6 and TRBJ2-1; D gene unclear. CDR1 is SGHDT and CDR2 is YYEEEE in the germline V gene. The CDR3 spans 16 residues. The V and J ends lost 0 bases and 0 bases respectively, with 10 bases between them. The CDR3 loop reads CASSLDLQSSYNEQFF. CDR3 DNA sequence: TGTGCCAGCAGCTTGGATTTACAGAGCTCCTACAATGAGCAGTTCTTC.

The chain links TRBV19 to TRBJ2-1; TRBD1 is a possible D gene (6 bases). Germline CDR1 reads LNHDA; CDR2 reads SQIVND (reference sequence). V was clipped by 6 bases and J by 9 bases, with 12 bases between them. CDR3 length equals 12 residues. CDR3 in DNA: TGTGCCAGTAGCCCAGGGGTTAGTGAGCAGTTCTTC. It encodes CASSPGVSEQFF. The full variable domain, completed using reference TRBV19 and TRBJ2-1, is DGGITQSPKYLFRKEGQNVTLSCEQNLNHDAMYWYRQDPGQGLRLIYYSQIVNDFQKGDIAEGYSVSREKKESFPLTVTSAQKNPTAFYLCASSPGVSEQFFGPGTRLTVL.

This clonotype was seen repeatedly, ten times or more. V and J are TRBV12-3 or TRBV12-4 and TRBJ2-1; 14 bases map to TRBD2. This CDR3 comprises 15 residues. V shed 5 bases, J shed 12 bases, and the junction held 9 bases outside the gene matches. This CDR3 is CASSARLAGGGGQFF. CDR3 DNA sequence: TGTGCCAGCAGTGCCAGACTAGCGGGAGGGGGGGGGCAGTTCTTC.

V and J are TRBV19 and TRBJ1-6, with no clear D. CDR3 length equals 14 residues. The ends were cut back, 2 bases at V and 10 bases at J, with 12 bases in the middle. Per the germline V gene, CDR1 is LNHDA and CDR2 is SQIVND (reference sequence). This CDR3 is CASSITGSRSPLHF. In DNA form, the CDR3 reads TGTGCCAGTAGTATAACGGGATCGAGGTCACCCCTCCACTTT.

This clonotype was seen repeatedly, ten times or more. V and J are TRBV11-3 and TRBJ2-2; 8 nucleotides align to TRBD1. Per the germline V gene, CDR1 is SGHNT and CDR2 is YENEEA. The CDR3 has 16 amino acids. V gave up 5 bases and J gave up 4 bases; unmatched junction bases: 9. CDR3: CASSGKTGAATGELFF. For the CDR3, the DNA is TGTGCCAGCAGCGGAAAGACAGGGGCGGCCACCGGGGAGCTGTTTTTT.

In this sample, this clonotype turned up a few times. CDR3 in amino acids: CASSDPGELRYNEQFF. Here the CDR3 DNA reads TGCGCCAGCAGTGATCCCGGGGAGTTGAGATACAATGAGCAGTTCTTC. The chain joins TRBV5-1 to TRBJ2-1; weak D call: TRBD2 (5 bases). The CDR3 is made up of 16 amino acids. Trimming left V 5 bases short and J 4 bases short, with 19 bases between. Germline V gene data show CDR1 as SGHRS and CDR2 as YFSETQ. The full variable domain, its missing parts supplied by reference TRBV5-1 and TRBJ2-1, is KAGVTQTPRYLIKTRGQQVTLSCSPISGHRSVSWYQQTPGQGLQFLFEYFSETQRNKGNFPGRFSGRQFSNSRSEMNVSTLELGDSALYLCASSDPGELRYNEQFFGPGTRLTVL.

In its sample, this clonotype was seen many times. This chain uses TRBV12-3 or TRBV12-4 with TRBJ1-2, with TRBD1 as a possible D gene (6 bases). This CDR3 has 15 residues. Between the trimmed V and J ends, which lost 5 bases and 5 bases, there was a span of 18 bases. This chain's CDR3 is CASSPGQSGGYGYTF. The CDR3 DNA reads as TGTGCCAGCAGTCCGGGACAATCGGGCGGATATGGCTACACCTTC.

With regard to this clonotype: A read error may explain this, as a much larger clone is one base away. The chain recombines TRBV12-3 or TRBV12-4 with TRBJ2-7, with D unclear. Trimming shortened V by 6 bases and J by 6 bases, and 15 bases separated the two germline ends. The CDR3 runs 13 residues. The CDR3 sequence: CASSKPKMIEQYF. The CDR3 bases are TGTGCCAGCAGCAAACCCAAAATGATCGAGCAGTACTTC.

J is TRBJ2-1 and V is TRBV7-9, with 8 nucleotides matching TRBD1. Germline lookup yields CDR1 SEHNR and CDR2 FQNEAQ (reference sequence). V dropped 0 bases and J dropped 15; count of bases not matched to a gene: 4. CDR3 length: 12 amino acids. The CDR3 sequence is CASSLAAQGGFF. The CDR3 DNA reads TGTGCCAGCAGCTTAGCAGCACAGGGGGGGTTCTTC.